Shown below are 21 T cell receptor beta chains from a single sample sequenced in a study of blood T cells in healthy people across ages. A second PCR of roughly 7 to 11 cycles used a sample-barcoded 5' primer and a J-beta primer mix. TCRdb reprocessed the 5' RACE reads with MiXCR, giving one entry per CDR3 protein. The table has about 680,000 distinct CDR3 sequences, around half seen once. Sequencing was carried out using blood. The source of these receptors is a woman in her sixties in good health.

The CDR3 sequence is CASSLYGLPTADLLEEQYF. The CDR3 DNA reads TGTGCCAGCAGCTTATATGGTCTCCCGACGGCCGATCTGTTGGAGGAGCAGTACTTC. V and J are TRBV7-2 and TRBJ2-7; D is unclear. The V and J ends lost 2 bases and 7 bases respectively, with 30 bases between them. The CDR3 contains 19 residues. Looked up from germline, CDR1 is SGHTA and CDR2 is FQGNSA.

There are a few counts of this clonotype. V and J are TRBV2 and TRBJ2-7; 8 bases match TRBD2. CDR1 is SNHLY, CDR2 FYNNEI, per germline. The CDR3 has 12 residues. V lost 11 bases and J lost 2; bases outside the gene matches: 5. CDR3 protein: CAGGGSTYEQYF. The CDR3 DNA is TGTGCCGGCGGGGGGAGTACCTACGAGCAGTACTTC.

DNA for the CDR3: TGTGCCAGCAGCCAGACCGGGACAGGCCCCTACGAGCAGTACTTC. Amino acid sequence: CASSQTGTGPYEQYF. The chain joins TRBV3-1 to TRBJ2-5; 8 bases line up with TRBD1. The J call could be wrong; TRBJ2-7 is a better fit for the DNA end. The CDR3 contains 15 residues. From germline, CDR1 is LGHDT and CDR2 YNNKEL (reference sequence).

The CDR3 loop is CASSLGQGRALNTGELFF. CDR3 DNA: TGTGCCAGCAGTTTAGGACAGGGCCGAGCCCTAAACACCGGGGAGCTGTTTTTT. This chain joins TRBV27 and TRBJ2-2, with TRBD1 matching 8 bases. V shed 2 bases, J shed 2 bases, and the junction held 10 bases outside the gene matches. This CDR3 comprises 18 residues. Looked up from germline, CDR1 is MNHEY and CDR2 is SMNVEV (reference sequence).

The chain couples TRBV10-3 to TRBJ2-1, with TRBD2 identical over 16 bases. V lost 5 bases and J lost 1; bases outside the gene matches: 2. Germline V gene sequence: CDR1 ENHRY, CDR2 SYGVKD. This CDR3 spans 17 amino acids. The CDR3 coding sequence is TGTGCCATCAGTCCGGGACTAGCGGGAGGGTCCTACAATGAGCAGTTCTTC. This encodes CAISPGLAGGSYNEQFF.

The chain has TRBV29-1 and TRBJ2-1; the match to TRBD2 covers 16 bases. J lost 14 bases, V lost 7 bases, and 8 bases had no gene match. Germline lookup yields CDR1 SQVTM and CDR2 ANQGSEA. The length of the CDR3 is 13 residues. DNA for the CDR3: TGCAGCGCGCCGGGACTAGCGGGAGGGCCGGAGTTCTTC. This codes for CSAPGLAGGPEFF.

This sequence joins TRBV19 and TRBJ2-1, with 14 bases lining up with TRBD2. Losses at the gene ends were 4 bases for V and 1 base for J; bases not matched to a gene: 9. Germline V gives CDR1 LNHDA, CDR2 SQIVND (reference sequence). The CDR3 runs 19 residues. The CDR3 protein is CASSRSGLAGVGSYNEQFF. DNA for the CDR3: TGTGCCAGTAGTAGATCGGGACTAGCGGGAGTAGGGTCCTACAATGAGCAGTTCTTC.

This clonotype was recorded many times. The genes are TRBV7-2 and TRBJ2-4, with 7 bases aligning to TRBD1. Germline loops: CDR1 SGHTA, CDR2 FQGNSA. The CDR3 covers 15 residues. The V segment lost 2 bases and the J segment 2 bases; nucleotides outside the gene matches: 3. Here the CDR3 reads CASSLRTGTKNIQYF. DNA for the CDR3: TGTGCCAGCAGCTTACGGACAGGAACCAAAAACATTCAGTACTTC.

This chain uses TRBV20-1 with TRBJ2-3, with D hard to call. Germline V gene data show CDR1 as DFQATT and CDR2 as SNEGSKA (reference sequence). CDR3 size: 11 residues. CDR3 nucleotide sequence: TGCAAAGGTACTGGCGCAGATACGCAGTATTTT. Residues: CKGTGADTQYF.

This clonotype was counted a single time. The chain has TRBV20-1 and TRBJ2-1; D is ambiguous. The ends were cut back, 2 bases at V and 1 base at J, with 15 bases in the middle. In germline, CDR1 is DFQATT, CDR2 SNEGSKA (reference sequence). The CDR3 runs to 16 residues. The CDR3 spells CSARPLDGPSYNEQFF. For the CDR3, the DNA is TGCAGTGCTAGACCCCTGGACGGGCCTTCCTACAATGAGCAGTTCTTC.

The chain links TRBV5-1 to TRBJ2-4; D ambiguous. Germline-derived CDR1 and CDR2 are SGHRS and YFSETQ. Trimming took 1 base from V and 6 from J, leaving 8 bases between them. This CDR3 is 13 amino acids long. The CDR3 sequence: CASSLTPGNIQYF. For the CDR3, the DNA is TGCGCCAGCAGCTTGACGCCAGGAAACATTCAGTACTTC.

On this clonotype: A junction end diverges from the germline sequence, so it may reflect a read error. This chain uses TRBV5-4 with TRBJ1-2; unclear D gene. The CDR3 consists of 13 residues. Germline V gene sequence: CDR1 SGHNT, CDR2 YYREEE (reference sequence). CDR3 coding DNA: TGTGCCAGCAGCTTGGGGGGAAACTATGGCTGCACCTTC. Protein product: CASSLGGNYGCTF.

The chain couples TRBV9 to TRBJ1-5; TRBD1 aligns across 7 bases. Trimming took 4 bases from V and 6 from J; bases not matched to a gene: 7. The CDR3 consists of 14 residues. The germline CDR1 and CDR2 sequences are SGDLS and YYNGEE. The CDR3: CASSPGTVGQPQHF. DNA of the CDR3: TGTGCCAGCAGCCCCGGGACAGTCGGTCAGCCCCAGCATTTT.

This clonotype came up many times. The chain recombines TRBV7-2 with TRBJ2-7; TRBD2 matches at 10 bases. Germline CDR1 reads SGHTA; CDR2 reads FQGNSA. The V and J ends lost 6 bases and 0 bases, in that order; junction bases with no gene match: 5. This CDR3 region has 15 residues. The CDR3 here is CASSYLAGASYEQYF. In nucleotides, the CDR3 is TGTGCCAGCAGTTATCTAGCGGGAGCCTCCTACGAGCAGTACTTC.

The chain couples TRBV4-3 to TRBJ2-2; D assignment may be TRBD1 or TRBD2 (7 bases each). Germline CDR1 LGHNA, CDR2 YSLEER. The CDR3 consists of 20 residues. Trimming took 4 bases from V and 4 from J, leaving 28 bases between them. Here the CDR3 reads CASSPEREGVRGVVTGELFF. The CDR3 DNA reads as TGCGCCAGCAGCCCTGAAAGGGAGGGTGTCAGGGGGGTCGTCACCGGGGAGCTGTTTTTT.

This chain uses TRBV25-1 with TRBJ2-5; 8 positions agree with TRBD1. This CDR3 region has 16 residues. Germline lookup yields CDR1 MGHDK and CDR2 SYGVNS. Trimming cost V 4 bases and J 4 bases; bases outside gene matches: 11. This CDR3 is CASSVWRDRGGETQYF. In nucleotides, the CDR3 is TGTGCCAGCAGTGTTTGGAGAGACAGGGGAGGAGAGACCCAGTACTTC.

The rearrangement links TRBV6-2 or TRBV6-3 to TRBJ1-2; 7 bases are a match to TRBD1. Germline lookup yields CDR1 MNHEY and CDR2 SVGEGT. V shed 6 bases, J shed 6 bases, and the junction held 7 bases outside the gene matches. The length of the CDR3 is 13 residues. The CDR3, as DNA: TGTGCCAGCAGGAGGACAGGAACAGATGGCTACACCTTC. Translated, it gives CASRRTGTDGYTF.

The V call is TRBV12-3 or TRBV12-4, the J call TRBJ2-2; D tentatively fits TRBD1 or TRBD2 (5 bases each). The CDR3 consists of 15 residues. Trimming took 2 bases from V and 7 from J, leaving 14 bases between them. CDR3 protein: CASSLRDPGRGELFF. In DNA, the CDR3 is TGTGCCAGCAGTTTACGGGACCCCGGCCGCGGGGAGCTGTTTTTT.

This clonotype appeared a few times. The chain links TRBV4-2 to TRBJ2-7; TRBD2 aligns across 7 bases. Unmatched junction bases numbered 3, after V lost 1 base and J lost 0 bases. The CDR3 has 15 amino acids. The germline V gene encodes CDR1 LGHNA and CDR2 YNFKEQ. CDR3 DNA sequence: TGTGCCAGCAGCCAAGGGGGAGGGGACTCCTACGAGCAGTACTTC. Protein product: CASSQGGGDSYEQYF.

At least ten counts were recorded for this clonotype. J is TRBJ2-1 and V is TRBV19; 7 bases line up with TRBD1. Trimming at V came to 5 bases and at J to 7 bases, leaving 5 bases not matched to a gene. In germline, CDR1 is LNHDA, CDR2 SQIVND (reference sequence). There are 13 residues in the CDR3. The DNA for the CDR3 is TGTGCCAGTAGTGTGACAGGGTGGAATGAGCAGTTCTTC. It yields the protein CASSVTGWNEQFF.

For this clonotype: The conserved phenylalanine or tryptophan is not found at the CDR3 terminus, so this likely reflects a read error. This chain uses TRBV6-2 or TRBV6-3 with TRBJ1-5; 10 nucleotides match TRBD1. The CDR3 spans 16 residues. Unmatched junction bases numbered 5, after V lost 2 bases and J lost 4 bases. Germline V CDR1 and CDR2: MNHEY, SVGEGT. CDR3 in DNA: TGTGCCAGCAGTTACCCGAGGGGACAGGGGAATCAGCCCCAGCATGTT. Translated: CASSYPRGQGNQPQHV.